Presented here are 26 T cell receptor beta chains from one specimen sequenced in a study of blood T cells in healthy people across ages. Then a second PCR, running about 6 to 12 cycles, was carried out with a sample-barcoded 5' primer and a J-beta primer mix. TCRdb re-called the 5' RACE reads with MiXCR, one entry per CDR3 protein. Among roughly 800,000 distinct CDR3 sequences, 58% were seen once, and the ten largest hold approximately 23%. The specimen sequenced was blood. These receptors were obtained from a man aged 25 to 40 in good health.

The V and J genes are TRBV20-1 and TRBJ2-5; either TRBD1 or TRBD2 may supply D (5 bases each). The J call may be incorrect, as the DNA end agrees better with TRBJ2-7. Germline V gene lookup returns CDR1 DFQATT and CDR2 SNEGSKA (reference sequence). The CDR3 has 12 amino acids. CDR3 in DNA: TGCAGTGCTAGAAAGGGGAGCTACGAGCAGTACTTC. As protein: CSARKGSYEQYF.

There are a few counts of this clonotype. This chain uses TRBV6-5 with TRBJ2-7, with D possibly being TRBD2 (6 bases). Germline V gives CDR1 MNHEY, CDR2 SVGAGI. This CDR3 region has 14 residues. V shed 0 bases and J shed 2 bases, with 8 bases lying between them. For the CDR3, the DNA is TGTGCCAGCAGTTACTCAGGGGAGGCCTACGAGCAGTACTTC. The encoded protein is CASSYSGEAYEQYF.

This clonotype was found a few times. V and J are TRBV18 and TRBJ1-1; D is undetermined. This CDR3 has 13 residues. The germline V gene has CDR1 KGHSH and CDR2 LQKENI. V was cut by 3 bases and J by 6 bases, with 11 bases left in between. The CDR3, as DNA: TGTGCCAGCTCACCCCACCCAAACGCTGAAGCTTTCTTT. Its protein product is CASSPHPNAEAFF.

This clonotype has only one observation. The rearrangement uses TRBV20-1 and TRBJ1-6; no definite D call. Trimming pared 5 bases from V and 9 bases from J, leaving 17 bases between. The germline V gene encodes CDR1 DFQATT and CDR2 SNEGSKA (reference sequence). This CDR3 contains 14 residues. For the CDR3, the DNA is TGCAGTGCTCGCACAGACGTACTACTTTCACCCCTCCACTTT. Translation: CSARTDVLLSPLHF.

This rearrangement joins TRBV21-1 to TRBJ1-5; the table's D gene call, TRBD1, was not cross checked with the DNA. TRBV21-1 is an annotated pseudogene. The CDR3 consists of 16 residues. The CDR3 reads CASSKTGQGAVQPQHF. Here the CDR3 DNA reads TGTGCCAGCAGCAAAACGGGACAGGGGGCGGTTCAGCCCCAGCATTTT.

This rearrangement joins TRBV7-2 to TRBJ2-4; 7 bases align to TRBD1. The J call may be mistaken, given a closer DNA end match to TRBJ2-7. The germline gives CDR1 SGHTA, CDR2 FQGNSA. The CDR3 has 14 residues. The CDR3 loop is CASSLVGTVYEQYF. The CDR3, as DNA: TGTGCCAGCAGCTTAGTCGGGACAGTCTACGAGCAGTACTTC.

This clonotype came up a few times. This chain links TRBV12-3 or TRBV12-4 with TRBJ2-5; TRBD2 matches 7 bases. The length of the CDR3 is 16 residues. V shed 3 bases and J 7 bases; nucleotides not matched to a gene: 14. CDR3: CASSFRGETLKGTQYF. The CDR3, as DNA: TGTGCCAGCAGTTTCCGGGGGGAAACCCTTAAGGGGACCCAGTACTTC.

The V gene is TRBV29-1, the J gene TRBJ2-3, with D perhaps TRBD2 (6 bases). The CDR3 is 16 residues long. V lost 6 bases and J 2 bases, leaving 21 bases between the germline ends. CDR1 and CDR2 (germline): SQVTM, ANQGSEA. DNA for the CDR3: TGCAGCGTCGGAGGGGTTGTGGGGGAGCCCACAGATACGCAGTATTTT. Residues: CSVGGVVGEPTDTQYF.

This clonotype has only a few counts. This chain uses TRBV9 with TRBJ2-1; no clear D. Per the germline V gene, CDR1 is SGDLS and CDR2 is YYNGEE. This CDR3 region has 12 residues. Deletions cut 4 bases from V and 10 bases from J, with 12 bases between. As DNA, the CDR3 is TGTGCCAGCAGCCCCCAAGATGGCGAGCAGTTCTTC. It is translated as CASSPQDGEQFF.

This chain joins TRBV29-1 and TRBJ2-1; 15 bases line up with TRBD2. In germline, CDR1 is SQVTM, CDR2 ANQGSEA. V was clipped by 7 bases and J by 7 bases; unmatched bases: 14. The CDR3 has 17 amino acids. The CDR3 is CSGLGTSGRFGTNEQFF. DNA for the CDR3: TGCAGCGGGCTAGGGACTAGCGGGAGGTTTGGTACAAATGAGCAGTTCTTC.

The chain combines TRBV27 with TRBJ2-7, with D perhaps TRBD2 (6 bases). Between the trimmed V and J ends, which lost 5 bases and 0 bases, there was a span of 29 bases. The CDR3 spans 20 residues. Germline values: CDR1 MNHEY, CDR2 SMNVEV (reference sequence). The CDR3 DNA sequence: TGTGCCAGCAGTGGCGGGTCTGAGGCGGGATCCACTTCAAGCTCCTACGAGCAGTACTTC. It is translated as CASSGGSEAGSTSSSYEQYF.

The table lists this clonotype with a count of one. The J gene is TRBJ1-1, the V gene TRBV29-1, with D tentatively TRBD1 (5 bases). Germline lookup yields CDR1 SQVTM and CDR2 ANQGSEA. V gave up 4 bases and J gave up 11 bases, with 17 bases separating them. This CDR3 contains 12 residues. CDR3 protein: CSVARDGQGAFF. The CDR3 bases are TGCAGCGTTGCTCGGGACGGTCAAGGGGCTTTCTTT. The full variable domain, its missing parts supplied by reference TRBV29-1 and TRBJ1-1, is SAVISQKPSRDICQRGTSLTIQCQVDSQVTMMFWYRQQPGQSLTLIATANQGSEATYESGFVIDKFPISRPNLTFSTLTVSNMSPEDSSIYLCSVARDGQGAFFGQGTRLTVV.

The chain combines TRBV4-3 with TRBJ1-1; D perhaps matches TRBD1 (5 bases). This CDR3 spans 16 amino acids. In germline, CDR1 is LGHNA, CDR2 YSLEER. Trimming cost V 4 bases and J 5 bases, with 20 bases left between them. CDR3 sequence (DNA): TGCGCCAGCAGCCGAGGACACGGGGGTTTAGGGACTGAAGCTTTCTTT. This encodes CASSRGHGGLGTEAFF.

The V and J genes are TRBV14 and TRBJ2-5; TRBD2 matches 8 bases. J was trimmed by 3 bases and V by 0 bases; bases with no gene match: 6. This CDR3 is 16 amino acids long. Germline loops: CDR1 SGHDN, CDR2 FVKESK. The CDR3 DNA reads TGTGCCAGCAGCCAAGATACTAGCGGTTACGAAGAGACCCAGTACTTC. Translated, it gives CASSQDTSGYEETQYF.

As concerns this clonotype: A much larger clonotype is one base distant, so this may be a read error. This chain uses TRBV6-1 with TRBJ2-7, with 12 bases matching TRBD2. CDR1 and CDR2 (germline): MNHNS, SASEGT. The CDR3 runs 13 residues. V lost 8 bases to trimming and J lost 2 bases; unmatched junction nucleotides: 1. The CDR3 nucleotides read TGTGCCAGCTGGACTAGCGGGACCTACGAGCAGTACTTC. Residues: CASWTSGTYEQYF.

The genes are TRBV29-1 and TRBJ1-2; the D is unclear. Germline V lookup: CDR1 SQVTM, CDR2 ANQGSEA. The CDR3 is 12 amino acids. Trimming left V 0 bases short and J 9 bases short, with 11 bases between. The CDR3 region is CSVEDPRRSYTF. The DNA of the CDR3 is TGCAGCGTTGAAGATCCCAGGAGGAGCTACACCTTC.

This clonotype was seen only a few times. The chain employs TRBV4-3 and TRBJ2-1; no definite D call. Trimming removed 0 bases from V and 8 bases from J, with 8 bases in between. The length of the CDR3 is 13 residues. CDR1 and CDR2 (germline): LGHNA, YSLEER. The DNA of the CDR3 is TGCGCCAGCAGCCAAGATTACGGGTATGAGCAGTTCTTC. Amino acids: CASSQDYGYEQFF.

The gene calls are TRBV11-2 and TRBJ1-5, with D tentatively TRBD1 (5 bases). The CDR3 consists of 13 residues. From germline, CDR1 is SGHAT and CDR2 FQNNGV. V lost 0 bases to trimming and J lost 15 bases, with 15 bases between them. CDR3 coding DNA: TGTGCCAGCAGCTTAGATCAGGACGGGGCCGCGCATTTT. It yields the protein CASSLDQDGAAHF.

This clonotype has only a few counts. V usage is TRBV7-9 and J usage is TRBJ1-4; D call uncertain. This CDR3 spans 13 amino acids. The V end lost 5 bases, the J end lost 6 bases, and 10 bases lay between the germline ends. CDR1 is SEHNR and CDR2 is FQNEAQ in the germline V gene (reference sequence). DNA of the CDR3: TGTGCCAGCAGCCACCCCCAAGATGAAAAACTGTTTTTT. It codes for CASSHPQDEKLFF. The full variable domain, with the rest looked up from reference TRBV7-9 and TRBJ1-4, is DTGVSQNPRHKITKRGQNVTFRCDPISEHNRLYWYRQTLGQGPEFLTYFQNEAQLEKSRLLSDRFSAERPKGSFSTLEIQRTEQGDSAMYLCASSHPQDEKLFFGSGTQLSVL.

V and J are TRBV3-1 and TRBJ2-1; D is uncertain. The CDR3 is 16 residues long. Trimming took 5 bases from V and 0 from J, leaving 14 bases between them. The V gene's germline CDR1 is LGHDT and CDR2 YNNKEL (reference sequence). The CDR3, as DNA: TGTGCCAGCAGCAGCAGCCCGAAAAGCTCCTACAATGAGCAGTTCTTC. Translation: CASSSSPKSSYNEQFF.

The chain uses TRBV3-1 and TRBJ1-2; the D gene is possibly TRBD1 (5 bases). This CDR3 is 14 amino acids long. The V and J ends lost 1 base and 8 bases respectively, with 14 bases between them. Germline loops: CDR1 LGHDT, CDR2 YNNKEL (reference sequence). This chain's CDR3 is CASSQVAGTEGYTF. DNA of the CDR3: TGTGCCAGCAGCCAAGTAGCAGGGACGGAGGGCTACACCTTC.

The CDR3 reads CASSLVQGPTDTQYF. The CDR3 DNA is TGTGCCAGCAGCTTAGTGCAGGGACCCACAGATACGCAGTATTTT. This chain joins TRBV7-6 and TRBJ2-3; D is possibly TRBD1 or TRBD2 (5 bases each). Deletions cut 1 base from V and 2 bases from J, with 10 bases between. This CDR3 is built from 15 residues. Germline V gene data show CDR1 as SGHVS and CDR2 as FNYEAQ.

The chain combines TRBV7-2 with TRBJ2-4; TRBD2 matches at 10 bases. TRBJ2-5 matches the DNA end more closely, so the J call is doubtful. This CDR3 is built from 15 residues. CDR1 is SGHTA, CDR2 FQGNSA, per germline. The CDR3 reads CASSRASGGQETQYF. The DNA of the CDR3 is TGTGCCAGCAGTAGGGCTAGCGGGGGCCAAGAGACCCAGTACTTC.

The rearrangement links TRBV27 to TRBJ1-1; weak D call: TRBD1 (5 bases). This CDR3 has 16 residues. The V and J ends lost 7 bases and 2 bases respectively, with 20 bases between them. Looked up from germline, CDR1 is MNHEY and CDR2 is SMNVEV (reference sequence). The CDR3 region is CASTKRGKRGNTEAFF. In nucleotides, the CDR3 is TGTGCCAGCACTAAGCGGGGGAAACGAGGAAACACTGAAGCTTTCTTT.

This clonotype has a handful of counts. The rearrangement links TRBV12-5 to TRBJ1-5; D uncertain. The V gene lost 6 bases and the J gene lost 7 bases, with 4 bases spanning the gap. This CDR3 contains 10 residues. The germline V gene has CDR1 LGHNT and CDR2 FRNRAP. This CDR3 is CASGQQPQHF. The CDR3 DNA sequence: TGTGCTAGTGGCCAACAGCCCCAGCATTTT.

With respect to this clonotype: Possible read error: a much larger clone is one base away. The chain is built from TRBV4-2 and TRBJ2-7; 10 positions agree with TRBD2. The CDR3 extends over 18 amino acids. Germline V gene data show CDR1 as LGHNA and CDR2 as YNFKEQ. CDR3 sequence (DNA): TGTGTCAGCAGCCAAGAAATGTGGGCTAGCGGGAGTCTCTACGAGCAGTACTTC. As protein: CVSSQEMWASGSLYEQYF.